The 21 T cell receptor beta chains below all came from one sample that was sequenced in a study of technical replicates of blood from a few donors. Using immunoSEQ multiplex PCR, the repertoire was profiled, and TCRdb retains in-frame clones only, with some absent. This sample has roughly 69,000 clones, with around 86% found just once. Sequenced material: PBMCs. The receptors originated from a human donor in good health. Some clones in this sample may be carry-over from other donors' samples.

In this sample, this clone turned up once. The J gene is TRBJ2-5, the V gene TRBV5-4; 11 nucleotides align to TRBD2. Per germline, CDR1 SGHNT and CDR2 YYREEE (reference sequence). The CDR3 has 15 amino acids. V was clipped by 4 bases and J by 2 bases; unmatched bases: 4. In nucleotides, the CDR3 is TGTGCCAGCAGCCCGACTAGCGGGGTTCAAGAGACCCAGTACTTC. Protein product: CASSPTSGVQETQYF. The full variable domain, completed using reference TRBV5-4 and TRBJ2-5, is ETGVTQSPTHLIKTRGQQVTLRCSSQSGHNTVSWYQQALGQGPQFIFQYYREEENGRGNFPPRFSGLQFPNYSSELNVNALELDDSALYLCASSPTSGVQETQYFGPGTRLLVL.

The chain recombines TRBV6-6 with TRBJ2-7; 12 positions match TRBD1. V was pared by 6 bases and J by 5 bases, with 2 bases of the junction left unmatched. Germline-derived CDR1 and CDR2 are MNHNY and SVGAGI (reference sequence). This CDR3 region has 13 residues. The CDR3 nucleotides read TGTGCCAGCAGGGGGACAGGGGGCGACGAGCAGTACTTC. This translates into CASRGTGGDEQYF.

This clone occurred once. J is TRBJ2-2 and V is TRBV2; weak D call: TRBD1 (5 bases). The V and J ends lost 5 bases and 7 bases respectively, with 14 bases between them. This CDR3 has 14 amino acids. The V gene's germline CDR1 is SNHLY and CDR2 FYNNEI. This chain's CDR3 is CASSPGPRGGELFF. In nucleotides, the CDR3 is TGTGCCAGCAGTCCTGGGCCTAGGGGCGGGGAGCTGTTTTTT. Together with reference TRBV2 and TRBJ2-2, the CDR3 gives the full variable domain: EPEVTQTPSHQVTQMGQEVILRCVPISNHLYFYWYRQILGQKVEFLVSFYNNEISEKSEIFDDQFSVERPDGSNFTLKIRSTKLEDSAMYFCASSPGPRGGELFFGEGSRLTVL.

V gene TRBV10-3 combines with J gene TRBJ2-7; the D gene is possibly TRBD2 (5 bases). This CDR3 contains 13 residues. The germline V gene encodes CDR1 ENHRY and CDR2 SYGVKD. The ends were cut back, 0 bases at V and 9 bases at J, with 12 bases in the middle. The CDR3 region has the DNA TGTGCCATCAGTGAGTCGATCCGGGGAGCGCAGTACTTC. Its translation is CAISESIRGAQYF.

This clone showed up just a few times. J is TRBJ1-1 and V is TRBV7-9; D not resolved. Trimming took off 1 base at V and 2 bases at J, with 5 bases between the two ends. Germline values: CDR1 SEHNR, CDR2 FQNEAQ (reference sequence). This CDR3 is 13 amino acids long. The CDR3 is CASSLGSNTEAFF. The CDR3 DNA reads TGTGCCAGCAGCTTAGGGAGCAACACTGAAGCTTTCTTT.

The chain is built from TRBV5-1 and TRBJ2-3; 7 bases match TRBD1. The CDR3 has 15 residues. Germline V gene data show CDR1 as SGHRS and CDR2 as YFSETQ. V gave up 2 bases and J gave up 6 bases; unmatched junction bases: 9. CDR3 amino acids: CASSFRGGVEDTQYF. CDR3 bases: TGCGCCAGCAGCTTTCGAGGGGGCGTCGAGGATACGCAGTATTTT.

V gene TRBV11-2 combines with J gene TRBJ2-2; weak D call: TRBD2 (7 bases). Germline-derived CDR1 and CDR2 are SGHAT and FQNNGV. Between the trimmed V and J ends, which lost 5 bases and 1 base, there was a span of 17 bases. The CDR3 is 17 residues long. CDR3 sequence (DNA): TGTGCCAGCAGCGCAGAACGGGGGGCGCAGAACACCGGGGAGCTGTTTTTT. This translates into CASSAERGAQNTGELFF.

This chain uses TRBV7-9 with TRBJ2-7; 7 nucleotides match TRBD1. Germline-derived CDR1 and CDR2 are SEHNR and FQNEAQ (reference sequence). V gave up 5 bases and J gave up 5 bases; unmatched junction bases: 9. The CDR3 is 14 residues long. The CDR3 reads CASSPREGGHEQYF. The CDR3 region has the DNA TGTGCCAGCAGCCCCCGGGAAGGGGGCCACGAGCAGTACTTC.

J is TRBJ2-7 and V is TRBV4-3, with 8 positions matching TRBD1. Germline values: CDR1 LGHNA, CDR2 YSLEER. The CDR3 sequence is 16 residues long. V lost 0 bases to trimming and J lost 5 bases; unmatched junction nucleotides: 9. As DNA, the CDR3 is TGCGCCAGCAGCCAAGATCCCGGGGACAGGTGGCACGAGCAGTACTTC. Protein product: CASSQDPGDRWHEQYF.

The chain carries TRBV9 and TRBJ1-5; D unresolved. The V gene lost 0 bases and the J gene lost 9 bases, with 7 bases spanning the gap. Germline loops: CDR1 SGDLS, CDR2 YYNGEE. The CDR3 totals 12 residues. The CDR3: CASSVGSGPQHF. In DNA form, the CDR3 reads TGTGCCAGCAGCGTAGGATCAGGGCCCCAGCATTTT.

The chain recombines TRBV10-3 with TRBJ1-1, with TRBD1 matching 12 bases. The CDR3 has 14 amino acids. Germline V gene sequence: CDR1 ENHRY, CDR2 SYGVKD. V was pared by 10 bases and J by 1 base, with 4 bases of the junction left unmatched. Here the CDR3 DNA reads TGTGCCACTGGGGACAGGGGGCAGAACACTGAAGCTTTCTTT. It translates to CATGDRGQNTEAFF.

The genes are TRBV10-2 and TRBJ2-7; TRBD2 aligns across 10 bases. Germline values: CDR1 WSHSY, CDR2 SAAADI. The CDR3 length is 15 residues. J gave up 0 bases and V 5 bases, and 4 bases lay outside the gene matches. CDR3 sequence: CASSWTSGNSYEQYF. CDR3 DNA: TGCGCCAGCAGTTGGACTAGCGGTAACTCCTACGAGCAGTACTTC.

The chain couples TRBV4-3 to TRBJ2-1, with a possible D match to TRBD2 (6 bases). The CDR3 totals 17 residues. Germline CDR1 and CDR2: LGHNA and YSLEER. Trimming left V 4 bases short and J 3 bases short, with 19 bases between. The chain's CDR3 is CASSPNGGTKFYNEQFF. As DNA, the CDR3 is TGCGCCAGCAGCCCGAACGGGGGAACTAAGTTCTACAATGAGCAGTTCTTC.

The genes are TRBV25-1 and TRBJ2-7; no firm D call. This CDR3 region has 11 residues. Germline assignment: CDR1 MGHDK and CDR2 SYGVNS. Trimming removed 4 bases at V and 3 bases at J, with 4 bases between. The CDR3 nucleotides read TGTGCCAGCAGTGCCCGCTACGAGCAGTACTTC. It encodes CASSARYEQYF.

This chain connects TRBV29-1 to TRBJ1-1, with 7 bases lining up with TRBD1. CDR3 length equals 13 residues. J lost 4 bases, V lost 2 bases, and 4 bases had no gene match. The germline CDR1 and CDR2 sequences are SQVTM and ANQGSEA. The CDR3: CSVEQGVGTEAFF. In nucleotides, the CDR3 is TGCAGCGTTGAACAGGGGGTTGGCACTGAAGCTTTCTTT. Full variable domain (remainder filled in from reference TRBV29-1 and TRBJ1-1): SAVISQKPSRDICQRGTSLTIQCQVDSQVTMMFWYRQQPGQSLTLIATANQGSEATYESGFVIDKFPISRPNLTFSTLTVSNMSPEDSSIYLCSVEQGVGTEAFFGQGTRLTVV.

This clone has a single count. CDR3 DNA sequence: TGTGCCAGCAGCCAATCGGCGGTCAAATCAAACACCATATATTTT. Encoded protein: CASSQSAVKSNTIYF. This chain links TRBV16 with TRBJ1-3; the D is unclear. The V end lost 0 bases, the J end lost 6 bases, and 12 bases lay between the germline ends. The CDR3 sequence is 15 residues long. From germline, CDR1 is KGHSY and CDR2 FQNENV.

This clone has only a few counts. The V gene is TRBV29-1, the J gene TRBJ2-3; TRBD2 agrees at 10 bases. Germline V gives CDR1 SQVTM, CDR2 ANQGSEA. The CDR3 is 14 amino acids. The ends lost 7 bases at V and 1 base at J; junction bases unmatched: 5. DNA for the CDR3: TGCAGCGGCCTAGCGGGGGTAGGCACAGATACGCAGTATTTT. This gives the protein CSGLAGVGTDTQYF.

V gene TRBV30 combines with J gene TRBJ2-2; possible D gene TRBD1, 6 bases. The V end lost 2 bases, the J end lost 5 bases, and 6 bases lay between the germline ends. Germline loops: CDR1 GTSNPN, CDR2 SVGIG (reference sequence). The CDR3 is 12 residues long. The CDR3 loop reads CAWSRGTGELFF. CDR3 nucleotide sequence: TGTGCCTGGAGTAGGGGGACCGGGGAGCTGTTTTTT.

The chain combines TRBV7-9 with TRBJ2-7, with 8 bases that match TRBD2. V shed 6 bases, J shed 5 bases, and the junction held 15 bases outside the gene matches. Germline V CDR1 and CDR2: SEHNR, FQNEAQ (reference sequence). The CDR3 extends over 16 amino acids. The CDR3 sequence is CASRPDRGGFRNEQYF. In DNA, the CDR3 is TGTGCCAGCAGGCCCGACCGGGGGGGATTCAGAAACGAGCAGTACTTC. Full variable domain (rest looked up from reference TRBV7-9 and TRBJ2-7): DTGVSQNPRHKITKRGQNVTFRCDPISEHNRLYWYRQTLGQGPEFLTYFQNEAQLEKSRLLSDRFSAERPKGSFSTLEIQRTEQGDSAMYLCASRPDRGGFRNEQYFGPGTRLTVT.

The CDR3 here is CAISPTGTEAFF. CDR3 nucleotides: TGTGCCATCAGTCCGACAGGGACTGAAGCTTTCTTT. V usage is TRBV10-3 and J usage is TRBJ1-1; 7 bases are a match to TRBD1. From germline, CDR1 is ENHRY and CDR2 SYGVKD. Germline trimming cut 5 bases from V and 5 bases from J; bases unmatched to any gene: 2. The CDR3 sequence is 12 residues long.

The CDR3, as DNA: TGTGCCAGCAGTCCCCCGGAGACCCAGTACTTC. Translation: CASSPPETQYF. This chain links TRBV6-5 with TRBJ2-5, with D hard to call. Per the germline V gene, CDR1 is MNHEY and CDR2 is SVGAGI. V lost 5 bases, J lost 5 bases, and 6 bases lay in between. The CDR3 sequence is 11 residues long.